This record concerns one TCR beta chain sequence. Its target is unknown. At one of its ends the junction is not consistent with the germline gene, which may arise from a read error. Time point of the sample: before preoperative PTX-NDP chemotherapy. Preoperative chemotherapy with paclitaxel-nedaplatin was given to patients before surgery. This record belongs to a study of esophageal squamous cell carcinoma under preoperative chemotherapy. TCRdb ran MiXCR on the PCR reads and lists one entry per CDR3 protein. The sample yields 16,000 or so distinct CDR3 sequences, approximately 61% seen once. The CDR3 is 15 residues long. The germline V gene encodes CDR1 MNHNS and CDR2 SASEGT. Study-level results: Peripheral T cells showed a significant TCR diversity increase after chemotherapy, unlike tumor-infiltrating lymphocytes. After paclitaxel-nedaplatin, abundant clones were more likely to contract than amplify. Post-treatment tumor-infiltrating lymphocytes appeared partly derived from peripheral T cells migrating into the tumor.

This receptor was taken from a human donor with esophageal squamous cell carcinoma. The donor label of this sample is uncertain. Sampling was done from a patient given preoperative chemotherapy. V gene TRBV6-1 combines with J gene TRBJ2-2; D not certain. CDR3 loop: CASSERCATNEEQFF. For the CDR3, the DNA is TGTGCCAGCAGTGAGCGGTGTGCGACCAACGAGGAGCAGTTCTTT.